This T cell receptor (beta chain) was obtained from a study of shared clonotypes between healthy human individuals. The CDR3 is made up of 16 amino acids. Germline V gives CDR1 SGHTA, CDR2 FQGTGA. V gave up 5 bases and J gave up 1 base; unmatched junction bases: 7. The repertoire was sequenced with immunoSEQ multiplex PCR; TCRdb's copy has only in-frame clones and lacks some. The table includes some 1.5 million clones, about 96% detected once. This clonotype originated in a man aged 25-45 years in good health. The V and J genes are TRBV7-3 and TRBJ2-3; 9 bases fit TRBD1. The sequencing input was naive CD4+ T cells sorted from blood. The sample's subset: CD45RA+ positively selected. The CDR3 coding sequence is TGTGCCAGCAGCCTTGGACAGGGGTTAGGCACAGATACGCAGTATTTT. Translation gives CASSLGQGLGTDTQYF.